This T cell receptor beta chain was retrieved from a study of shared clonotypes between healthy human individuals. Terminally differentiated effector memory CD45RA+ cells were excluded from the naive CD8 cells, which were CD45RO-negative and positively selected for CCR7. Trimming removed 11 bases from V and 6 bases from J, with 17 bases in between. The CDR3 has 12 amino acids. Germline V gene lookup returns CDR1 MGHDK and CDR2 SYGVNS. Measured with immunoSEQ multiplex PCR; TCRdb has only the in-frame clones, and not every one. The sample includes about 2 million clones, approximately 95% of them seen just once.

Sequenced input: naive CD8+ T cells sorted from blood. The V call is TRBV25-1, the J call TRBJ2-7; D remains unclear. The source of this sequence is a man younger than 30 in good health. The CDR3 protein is CARQDQPVEQYF. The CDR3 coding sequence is TGTGCCCGCCAAGACCAGCCGGTCGAGCAGTACTTC.